This record looks at one T cell receptor (beta chain) sequence and its context. What it binds is not known. This entry is derived from a study of T-cell memory formation after mild COVID-19. TCRdb itself ran the 5' RACE reads through MiXCR, one entry per CDR3 protein. The table has under 250,000 distinct CDR3 sequences, 27% seen once. The CDR3 runs 14 residues. V was clipped by 5 bases and J by 5 bases; unmatched bases: 8. Germline V CDR1 and CDR2: MNHEY, SMNVEV (reference sequence). General study findings and limits: Clones contracting day 15 to 85 were balanced CD4/CD8; later expanders leaned CD4+.

The genes are TRBV27 and TRBJ2-5; 7 nucleotides line up with TRBD1. The sequence was obtained from an adult woman who had mild COVID-19 (a few samples of this study predate the infection). Cell type and time point are not known. The sequenced sample was PBMCs or a T cell subset sorted from them (not recorded which). In DNA, the CDR3 is TGTGCCAGCAGTCTGGGGACAGACTGGGAGACCCAGTACTTC. This gives the protein CASSLGTDWETQYF.